Each of the 18 T cell receptor beta chains below was sequenced from the same sample in a study of cytotoxic CD8 clonotypes in ibrutinib-treated CLL. The repertoire was sequenced with immunoSEQ multiplex PCR; TCRdb's copy has only in-frame clones and lacks some. The sample gives 26,000 or so clones, roughly 57% of which show up once; around 15% is in the top ten. This sample comprised PBMCs, obtained before ibrutinib treatment. These receptors all stem from a human donor with chronic lymphocytic leukemia.

CDR3 DNA: TGTGCCATCAGTGGGACAGGGTCCGAGGAGCTGTTTTTT. It yields the protein CAISGTGSEELFF. The V and J genes are TRBV10-3 and TRBJ2-2; 8 nucleotides agree with TRBD1. The CDR3 contains 13 residues. V trimming: 4 bases; J trimming: 10 bases; junction bases outside the gene matches: 5. Germline CDR1 and CDR2: ENHRY and SYGVKD.

The chain uses TRBV11-2 and TRBJ1-2; D is undetermined. Germline CDR1 is SGHAT and CDR2 is FQNNGV. Trimming removed 0 bases from V and 5 bases from J, with 4 bases in between. The CDR3 totals 12 residues. The CDR3 DNA follows: TGTGCCAGCAGCTTAGAATTGTATGGCTACACCTTC. The encoded protein is CASSLELYGYTF.

This clone has just one count. The V call is TRBV6-1, the J call TRBJ2-7, with D unresolved. Trimming stripped 1 base from V and 3 bases from J, with 10 bases between. The CDR3 is 14 amino acids. In germline, CDR1 is MNHNS, CDR2 SASEGT. CDR3 coding DNA: TGTGCCAGCAGTGAAGTGGGCAGGTACTACGAGCAGTACTTC. Translated: CASSEVGRYYEQYF.

This chain links TRBV6-1 with TRBJ2-1; the D gene could be TRBD1 or TRBD2 (5 bases each). V was trimmed by 2 bases and J by 9 bases, leaving 8 bases between them. Germline lookup yields CDR1 MNHNS and CDR2 SASEGT. CDR3 length: 12 amino acids. CDR3 nucleotide sequence: TGTGCCAGCAGTGAAAATGGGGGTGAGCAGTTCTTC. Encoded protein: CASSENGGEQFF.

The CDR3: CASSAGTGGDPSTDTQYF. For the CDR3, the DNA is TGCGCCAGCAGCGCTGGGACAGGAGGAGACCCCAGCACAGATACGCAGTATTTT. The chain joins TRBV5-1 to TRBJ2-3; TRBD1 matches 8 bases. The CDR3 sequence is 18 residues long. Germline CDR1 is SGHRS and CDR2 is YFSETQ. The ends lost 4 bases at V and 0 bases at J; junction bases unmatched: 13.

Points on this clone: The same CDR3 is also encoded by other DNA sequences in this sample. This sequence joins TRBV7-3 and TRBJ2-2; D might be TRBD2 (6 bases). Germline V gene data show CDR1 as SGHTA and CDR2 as FQGTGA. The ends were cut back, 2 bases at V and 6 bases at J, with 7 bases in the middle. This CDR3 comprises 13 residues. In DNA form, the CDR3 reads TGTGCCAGCAGCTTAGGAGGGGCCGGGGAGCTGTTTTTT. It codes for CASSLGGAGELFF.

The sample holds a few counts of this clone. V gene TRBV28 combines with J gene TRBJ1-2; TRBD1 aligns across 8 bases. The CDR3 runs to 15 residues. The J segment lost 4 bases and the V segment lost 3 bases, leaving 7 bases of the junction unmatched. Germline CDR1 and CDR2: MDHEN and SYDVKM. CDR3 DNA sequence: TGTGCCAGCAGTTTGTCTGACAGGGGAGCCTATGGCTACACCTTC. Translation: CASSLSDRGAYGYTF.

This chain joins TRBV5-4 and TRBJ2-6; D unclear. Deletions cut 2 bases from V and 0 bases from J, with 12 bases between. Germline CDR1 reads SGHNT; CDR2 reads YYREEE (reference sequence). The CDR3 covers 17 residues. This CDR3 is CASSFSQAFSGANVLTF. As DNA, the CDR3 is TGTGCCAGCAGCTTTTCGCAGGCTTTCTCTGGGGCCAACGTCCTGACTTTC.

This clone was recorded a few times. The genes are TRBV10-3 and TRBJ1-2; 8 nucleotides line up with TRBD1. The CDR3 covers 13 residues. Germline V CDR1 and CDR2: ENHRY, SYGVKD. The V and J ends lost 8 bases and 8 bases, in that order; junction bases with no gene match: 10. The DNA of the CDR3 is TGTGCCATCCGACAGGGGACAGGCACGGGCTACACCTTC. Its translation: CAIRQGTGTGYTF.

This clone has more than one count but fewer than ten. V and J are TRBV19 and TRBJ1-5; maybe TRBD1 (5 bases). The CDR3 covers 15 residues. Germline CDR1 reads LNHDA; CDR2 reads SQIVND (reference sequence). Trimming left V 3 bases short and J 9 bases short, with 18 bases between. The DNA of the CDR3 is TGTGCCAGTAGTATCAGGGTACTGGGTGGTAGGCCCCAGCATTTT. It translates to CASSIRVLGGRPQHF.

The rearrangement joins TRBV6-5 to TRBJ2-4; 7 bases match TRBD2. Germline CDR1 MNHEY, CDR2 SVGAGI. The CDR3 is made up of 14 amino acids. V was pared by 2 bases and J by 5 bases, with 3 bases of the junction left unmatched. CDR3 amino acids: CASSYIAGENIQYF. The CDR3 nucleotides are TGTGCCAGCAGTTACATTGCGGGGGAAAACATTCAGTACTTC.

This chain joins TRBV10-3 and TRBJ1-1; D perhaps matches TRBD1 (6 bases). V gave up 6 bases and J gave up 8 bases, with 13 bases separating them. This CDR3 region has 12 residues. Germline V gives CDR1 ENHRY, CDR2 SYGVKD. CDR3 nucleotides: TGTGCCATCAGGCCCGAGGGGGGGGAAGCTTTCTTT. Protein: CAIRPEGGEAFF.

The rearrangement joins TRBV4-1 to TRBJ2-7, with TRBD2 identical over 11 bases. Germline trimming cut 4 bases from V and 2 bases from J; bases unmatched to any gene: 4. There are 15 residues in the CDR3. CDR1 and CDR2 (germline): MGHRA, YSYEKL. In DNA, the CDR3 is TGCGCCAGCAGCCTTAGCGGGGGGGAAACCTACGAGCAGTACTTC. Translating gives CASSLSGGETYEQYF.

This clone was found a few times. The V gene is TRBV19, the J gene TRBJ1-1, with unresolved D. CDR1 and CDR2 from the germline V gene are LNHDA and SQIVND (reference sequence). V lost 7 bases, J lost 1 base, and 16 bases lay in between. This CDR3 has 15 residues. CDR3 sequence reads: CASTPPGEANTEAFF. In DNA form, the CDR3 reads TGTGCCAGTACCCCTCCCGGGGAAGCGAACACTGAAGCTTTCTTT.

The rearrangement uses TRBV27 and TRBJ2-5; D gene unclear. Germline-derived CDR1 and CDR2 are MNHEY and SMNVEV (reference sequence). Trimming shortened V by 8 bases and J by 5 bases, and 6 bases separated the two germline ends. This CDR3 region has 10 residues. CDR3 nucleotide sequence: TGTGCCAGCGGCCGGGAGACCCAGTACTTC. Amino acid sequence: CASGRETQYF.

The CDR3 loop reads CASSLRPRADYGYTF. The CDR3 bases are TGCGCCAGCAGCCTGCGCCCCAGGGCTGACTATGGCTACACCTTC. The chain has TRBV5-1 and TRBJ1-2; the D gene is possibly TRBD1 (5 bases). Trimming left V 4 bases short and J 3 bases short, with 16 bases between. The germline CDR1 and CDR2 sequences are SGHRS and YFSETQ. The CDR3 totals 15 residues.

V is TRBV18 and J is TRBJ2-2, with 7 bases lining up with TRBD2. Looked up from germline, CDR1 is KGHSH and CDR2 is LQKENI. Losses at the gene ends were 5 bases for V and 4 bases for J; bases not matched to a gene: 7. The CDR3 spans 15 residues. The CDR3 nucleotides are TGTGCCAGCTCATCACGGGACTACCTCACCGGGGAGCTGTTTTTT. Translated: CASSSRDYLTGELFF.

The chain is built from TRBV6-5 and TRBJ1-1; unclear D gene. V lost 0 bases to trimming and J lost 2 bases, with 13 bases between them. Germline-derived CDR1 and CDR2 are MNHEY and SVGAGI. The CDR3 is 16 residues long. DNA for the CDR3: TGTGCCAGCAGTTACTCGATCGGACGGATAAACACTGAAGCTTTCTTT. Protein product: CASSYSIGRINTEAFF.